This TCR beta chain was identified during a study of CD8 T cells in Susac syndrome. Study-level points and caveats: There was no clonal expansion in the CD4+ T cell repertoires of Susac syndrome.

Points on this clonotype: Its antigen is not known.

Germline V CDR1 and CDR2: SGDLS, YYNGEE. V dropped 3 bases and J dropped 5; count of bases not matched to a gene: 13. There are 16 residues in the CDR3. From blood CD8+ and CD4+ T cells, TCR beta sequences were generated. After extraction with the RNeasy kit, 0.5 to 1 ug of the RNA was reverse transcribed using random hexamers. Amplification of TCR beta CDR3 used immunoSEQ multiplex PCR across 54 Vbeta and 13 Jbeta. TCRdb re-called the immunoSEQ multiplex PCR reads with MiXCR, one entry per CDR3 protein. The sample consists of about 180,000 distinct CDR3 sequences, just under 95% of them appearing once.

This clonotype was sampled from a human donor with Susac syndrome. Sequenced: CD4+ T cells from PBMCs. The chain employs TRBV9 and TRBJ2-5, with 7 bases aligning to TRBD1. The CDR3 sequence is CASSGTGAGFGETQYF. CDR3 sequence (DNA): TGTGCCAGCAGCGGGACAGGAGCAGGTTTTGGGGAGACCCAGTACTTC.